This T cell receptor beta chain is drawn from a study of human T cells and chemical hapten exposure. The time point is: patch test 1, 2 weeks after DPC sensitization. Treatment denoted: therapeutic diphenylcyclopropenone sensitization with weekly scalp DPC. Patients had alopecia, were aged 18 to 70, and were not pregnant. The V gene's germline CDR1 is MGHRA and CDR2 YSYEKL. The CDR3 loop spans 14 amino acids. The germline V and J ends were trimmed by 2 bases and 7 bases, with 15 bases remaining between them. This clonotype appeared a few times. As handled by the study authors: Ranging from roughly 20,000 to 750,000, TCR counts per sample had a median value of approximately 95,000. TCRdb re-called the RACE reads with MiXCR, one entry per CDR3 protein. What appears here as the V and J calls and clone size reflects TCRdb's work, not the paper's. The table shows 150,000 to 200,000 distinct CDR3 sequences, with under 25% occurring only once.

V gene TRBV4-1 combines with J gene TRBJ2-7, with D perhaps given as TRBD1 or TRBD2 (5 bases each). Sequenced here: whole blood, sampled in connection with sensitization to the hapten diphenylcyclopropenone (DPC). The TCR sequence derives from a woman aged 50 to 65 with alopecia areata. Some clones in this sample may be carry-over from other donors' samples. The CDR3 nucleotides are TGCGCCAGCAGCCAAAGGGACCTGACGGGAGAGCAGTACTTC. Translated: CASSQRDLTGEQYF.